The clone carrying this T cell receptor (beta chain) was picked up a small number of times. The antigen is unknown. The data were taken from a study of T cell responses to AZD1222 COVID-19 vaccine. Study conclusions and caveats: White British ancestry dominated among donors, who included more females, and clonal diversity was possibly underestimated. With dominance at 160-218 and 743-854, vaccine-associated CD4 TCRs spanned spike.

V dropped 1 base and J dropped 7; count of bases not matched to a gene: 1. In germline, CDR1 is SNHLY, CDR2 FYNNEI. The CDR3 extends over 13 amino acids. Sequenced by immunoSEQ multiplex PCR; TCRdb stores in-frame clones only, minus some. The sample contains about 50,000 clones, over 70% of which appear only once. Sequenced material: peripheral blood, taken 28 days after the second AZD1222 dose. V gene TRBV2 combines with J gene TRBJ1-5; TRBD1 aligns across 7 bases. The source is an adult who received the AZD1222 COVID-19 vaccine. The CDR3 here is CASSEGQGQPQHF. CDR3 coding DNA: TGTGCCAGCAGTGAAGGACAGGGCCAGCCCCAGCATTTT.